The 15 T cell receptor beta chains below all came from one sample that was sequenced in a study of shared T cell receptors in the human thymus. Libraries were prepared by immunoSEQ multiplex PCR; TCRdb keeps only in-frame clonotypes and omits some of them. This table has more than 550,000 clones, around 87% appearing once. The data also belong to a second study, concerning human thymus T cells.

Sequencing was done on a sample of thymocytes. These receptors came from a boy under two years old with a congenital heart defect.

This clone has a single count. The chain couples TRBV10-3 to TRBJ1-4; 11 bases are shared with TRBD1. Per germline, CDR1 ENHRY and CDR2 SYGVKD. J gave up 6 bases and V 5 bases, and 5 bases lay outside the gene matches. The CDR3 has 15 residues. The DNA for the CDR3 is TGTGCCATCAGTCCCGGACAGGGGGCGGATGAAAAACTGTTTTTT. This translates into CAISPGQGADEKLFF.

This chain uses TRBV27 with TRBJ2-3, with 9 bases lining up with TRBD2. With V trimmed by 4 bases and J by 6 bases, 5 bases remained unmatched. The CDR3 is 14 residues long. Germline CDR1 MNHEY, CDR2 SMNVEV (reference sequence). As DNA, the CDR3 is TGTGCCAGCAGTTCAAAGCGGGGGGTCGATACGCAGTATTTT. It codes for CASSSKRGVDTQYF.

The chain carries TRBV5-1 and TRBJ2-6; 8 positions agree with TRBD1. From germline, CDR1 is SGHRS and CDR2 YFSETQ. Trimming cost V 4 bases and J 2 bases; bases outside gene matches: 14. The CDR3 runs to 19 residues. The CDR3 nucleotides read TGCGCCAGCAGCGAAGACAGGGGCGAAACTTTAGCTGGGGCCAACGTCCTGACTTTC. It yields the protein CASSEDRGETLAGANVLTF.

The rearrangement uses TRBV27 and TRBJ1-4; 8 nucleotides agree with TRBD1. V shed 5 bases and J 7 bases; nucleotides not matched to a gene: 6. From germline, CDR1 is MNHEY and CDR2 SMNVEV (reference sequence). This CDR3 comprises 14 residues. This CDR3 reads CASSPTGQVEKLFF. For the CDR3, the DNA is TGTGCCAGCAGTCCCACGGGACAGGTTGAAAAACTGTTTTTT.

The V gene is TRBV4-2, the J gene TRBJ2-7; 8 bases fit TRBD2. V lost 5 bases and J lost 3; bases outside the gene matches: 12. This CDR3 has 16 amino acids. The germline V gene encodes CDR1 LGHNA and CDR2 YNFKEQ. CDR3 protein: CASSVRGLAAGYEQYF. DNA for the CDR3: TGTGCCAGCAGCGTGAGAGGACTAGCCGCTGGCTACGAGCAGTACTTC.

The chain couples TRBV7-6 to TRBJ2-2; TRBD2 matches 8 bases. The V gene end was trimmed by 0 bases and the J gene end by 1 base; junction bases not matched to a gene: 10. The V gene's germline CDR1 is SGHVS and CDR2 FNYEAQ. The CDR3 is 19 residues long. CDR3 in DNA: TGTGCCAGCAGCTTAGCTTGGGATCGCGGGAGGCTGAACACCGGGGAGCTGTTTTTT. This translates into CASSLAWDRGRLNTGELFF.

The CDR3 DNA reads as TGTGCTAGTGGCCCGAGACAGGGGTCCCCTGGAAACACCATATATTTT. This codes for CASGPRQGSPGNTIYF. The V gene is TRBV12-5, the J gene TRBJ1-3; 8 nucleotides match TRBD1. Per germline, CDR1 LGHNT and CDR2 FRNRAP. This CDR3 has 16 amino acids. The V gene end was trimmed by 6 bases and the J gene end by 2 bases; junction bases not matched to a gene: 9.

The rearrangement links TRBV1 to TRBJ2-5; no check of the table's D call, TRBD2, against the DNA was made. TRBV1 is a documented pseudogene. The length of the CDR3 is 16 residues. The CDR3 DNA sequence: TGCACCAGCAGCCGACCGTCGGGGGGGCATCTGGAGACCCAGTACTTC. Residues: CTSSRPSGGHLETQYF.

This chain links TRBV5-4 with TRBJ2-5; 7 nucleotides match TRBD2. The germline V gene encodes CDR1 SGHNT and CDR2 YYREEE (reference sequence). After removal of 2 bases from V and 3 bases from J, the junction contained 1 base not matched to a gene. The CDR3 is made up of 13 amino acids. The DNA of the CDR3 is TGTGCCAGCAGCTTCCTAGCGGAAGAGACCCAGTACTTC. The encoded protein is CASSFLAEETQYF.

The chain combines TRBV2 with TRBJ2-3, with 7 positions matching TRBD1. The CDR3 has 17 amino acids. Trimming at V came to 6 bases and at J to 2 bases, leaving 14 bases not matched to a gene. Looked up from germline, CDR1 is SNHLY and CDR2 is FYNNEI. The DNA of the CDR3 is TGTGCCAGCAGCCCGATTCACAGGGGAACCCTCACAGATACGCAGTATTTT. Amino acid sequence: CASSPIHRGTLTDTQYF. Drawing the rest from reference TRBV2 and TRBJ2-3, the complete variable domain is EPEVTQTPSHQVTQMGQEVILRCVPISNHLYFYWYRQILGQKVEFLVSFYNNEISEKSEIFDDQFSVERPDGSNFTLKIRSTKLEDSAMYFCASSPIHRGTLTDTQYFGPGTRLTVL.

The CDR3 sequence is CASSMLLGTQYF. CDR3 nucleotides: TGTGCCAGCAGTATGCTCCTAGGGACCCAGTACTTC. V gene TRBV28 combines with J gene TRBJ2-5; D remains ambiguous. The V end was cut by 5 bases, the J end by 7 bases, with 11 bases between. This CDR3 has 12 residues. Germline V CDR1 and CDR2: MDHEN, SYDVKM.

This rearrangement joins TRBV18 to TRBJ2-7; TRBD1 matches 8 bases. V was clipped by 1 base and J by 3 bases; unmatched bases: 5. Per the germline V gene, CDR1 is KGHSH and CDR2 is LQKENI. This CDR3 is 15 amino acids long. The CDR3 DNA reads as TGTGCCAGCTCACCACAGACAGGGGTGAACTACGAGCAGTACTTC. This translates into CASSPQTGVNYEQYF.

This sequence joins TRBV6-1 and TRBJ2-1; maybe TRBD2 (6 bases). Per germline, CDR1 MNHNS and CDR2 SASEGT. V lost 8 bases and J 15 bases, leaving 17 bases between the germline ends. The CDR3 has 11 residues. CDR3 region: CASVLGTARFF. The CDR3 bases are TGTGCCAGCGTTTTAGGGACTGCGAGGTTCTTC.

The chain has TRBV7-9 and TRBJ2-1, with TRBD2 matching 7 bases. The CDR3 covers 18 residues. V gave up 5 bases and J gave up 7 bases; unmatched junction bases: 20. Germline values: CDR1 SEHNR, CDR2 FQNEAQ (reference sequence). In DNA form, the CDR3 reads TGTGCCAGCAGCCTAACGGGCGTGCGGGGGTTCGGGGCAAATGAGCAGTTCTTC. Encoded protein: CASSLTGVRGFGANEQFF.

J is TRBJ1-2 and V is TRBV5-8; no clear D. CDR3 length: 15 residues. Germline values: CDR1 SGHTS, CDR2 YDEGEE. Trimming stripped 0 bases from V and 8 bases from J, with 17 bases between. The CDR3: CASSLDSLPSMGYTF. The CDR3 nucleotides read TGTGCCAGCAGCTTGGACAGTTTACCGTCTATGGGCTACACCTTC.